These 24 T cell receptor beta chains were all obtained from the same sample, sequenced in a study of T cell repertoires in cytomegalovirus infection. No cognate antigen is known for these TCRs. MiXCR, run by TCRdb on the reads, gives a single entry per CDR3 protein. The sample shows about 900,000 distinct CDR3 sequences, around 31% of them seen only once. The sample was cultured CD8+ T cells from PBMCs, taken from culture after CMV antigen stimulation. These receptors were collected from a human donor in good health (CMV status not recorded). Some clones in this sample may be carry-over from other donors' samples.

The chain employs TRBV12-3 or TRBV12-4 and TRBJ2-1, with 9 bases fitting TRBD2. The CDR3 consists of 15 residues. The V and J ends lost 4 bases and 5 bases, in that order; junction bases with no gene match: 6. In DNA, the CDR3 is TGTGCCAGCAGTTCGGCTAGCGGGGCGCACAATGAGCAGTTCTTC. Protein product: CASSSASGAHNEQFF.

Ten or more counts support this clonotype. This chain uses TRBV27 with TRBJ1-4; 8 nucleotides line up with TRBD1. The CDR3 extends over 15 amino acids. Per germline, CDR1 MNHEY and CDR2 SMNVEV (reference sequence). Trimming removed 2 bases from V and 7 bases from J; junction bases left unmatched: 6. CDR3 loop: CASSLTAGGIEKLFF. The CDR3 nucleotides are TGTGCCAGCAGTTTAACGGCAGGGGGCATTGAAAAACTGTTTTTT.

The chain carries TRBV6-1 and TRBJ2-5; 9 bases map to TRBD1. The trim removed 6 bases at V and 3 bases at J, leaving 2 bases unmatched. The germline V gene has CDR1 MNHNS and CDR2 SASEGT. The length of the CDR3 is 13 residues. The CDR3 spells CASRDRGEETQYF. As DNA, the CDR3 is TGTGCCAGCAGGGACAGGGGAGAAGAGACCCAGTACTTC.

The genes are TRBV6-2 or TRBV6-3 and TRBJ1-5; D perhaps matches TRBD1 (6 bases). The CDR3 runs 14 residues. Between the trimmed V and J ends, which lost 7 bases and 7 bases, there was a span of 17 bases. Germline V gene sequence: CDR1 MNHEY, CDR2 SVGEGT. CDR3 sequence (DNA): TGTGCCAGCACCCCTACCCGACAGGCCCAGCCCCAGCATTTT. The encoded protein is CASTPTRQAQPQHF.

As for this clonotype: The junction departs from the called germline gene at one end, perhaps through a read error. The rearrangement joins TRBV5-3 to TRBJ2-4; 8 bases are shared with TRBD1. TRBV5-3 counts as an open reading frame of uncertain function. The CDR3 runs to 16 residues. This CDR3 is CASSLSGGSTKNIQYF. CDR3 DNA sequence: TGTGCCAGCAGCTTGTCAGGGGGCTCGACCAAAAACATTCAGTACTTC.

The chain links TRBV7-6 to TRBJ2-5, with D perhaps being TRBD1 or TRBD2 (6 bases each). The germline V gene has CDR1 SGHVS and CDR2 FNYEAQ. The V end was cut by 5 bases, the J end by 5 bases, with 15 bases between. The CDR3 runs to 14 residues. In DNA form, the CDR3 reads TGTGCCAGCAGCGGCAGGGGACTGGGCGAGACCCAGTACTTC. This codes for CASSGRGLGETQYF.

The rearrangement links TRBV7-6 to TRBJ2-3; 15 nucleotides align to TRBD2. V shed 3 bases and J 2 bases; nucleotides not matched to a gene: 6. CDR1 and CDR2 (germline): SGHVS, FNYEAQ. CDR3 length: 18 residues. The CDR3 reads CASSFPGLAGGNTDTQYF. CDR3 sequence (DNA): TGTGCCAGCAGCTTCCCGGGACTAGCGGGGGGAAACACAGATACGCAGTATTTT.

V and J are TRBV19 and TRBJ1-5; D perhaps matches TRBD1 (6 bases). Germline V gene data show CDR1 as LNHDA and CDR2 as SQIVND (reference sequence). The CDR3 sequence is 13 residues long. V lost 7 bases and J 8 bases, leaving 15 bases between the germline ends. DNA of the CDR3: TGTGCCAGTACGTGGGACACAAGTAAGCCCCAGCATTTT. Translating it yields CASTWDTSKPQHF.

This clonotype was picked up many times. The chain recombines TRBV28 with TRBJ1-2; D gene uncertain. CDR3 length: 9 amino acids. Looked up from germline, CDR1 is MDHEN and CDR2 is SYDVKM. Trimming stripped 9 bases from V and 4 bases from J, with 3 bases between. The chain's CDR3 is CARAYGYTF. In nucleotides, the CDR3 is TGTGCCAGGGCCTATGGCTACACCTTC.

This clonotype was observed a handful of times. This chain joins TRBV6-5 and TRBJ1-2; 7 bases are a match to TRBD1. The V gene's germline CDR1 is MNHEY and CDR2 SVGAGI. The CDR3 is made up of 14 amino acids. Germline trimming cut 5 bases from V and 4 bases from J; bases unmatched to any gene: 7. Here the CDR3 reads CASSTGDRGYGYTF. In nucleotides, the CDR3 is TGTGCCAGCAGTACAGGGGACAGAGGCTATGGCTACACCTTC.

This chain connects TRBV2 to TRBJ2-2; a weak D match, TRBD2 (6 bases). Germline V gene data show CDR1 as SNHLY and CDR2 as FYNNEI. V lost 8 bases, J lost 0 bases, and 13 bases lay in between. The CDR3 totals 15 residues. The CDR3 is CASLLGGSNTGELFF. As DNA, the CDR3 is TGTGCCAGCCTTCTGGGGGGATCGAACACCGGGGAGCTGTTTTTT.

The chain links TRBV27 to TRBJ2-7, with TRBD1 identical over 10 bases. Germline V CDR1 and CDR2: MNHEY, SMNVEV (reference sequence). V lost 4 bases to trimming and J lost 11 bases; unmatched junction nucleotides: 5. CDR3 length equals 12 residues. CDR3: CASSSSGTGEYF. The CDR3 DNA follows: TGTGCCAGCAGTTCCTCCGGGACAGGGGAGTACTTC.

This chain joins TRBV5-1 and TRBJ2-7; TRBD1 aligns across 7 bases. V gave up 6 bases and J gave up 7 bases; unmatched junction bases: 7. CDR1 is SGHRS, CDR2 YFSETQ, per germline. The CDR3 runs 12 residues. For the CDR3, the DNA is TGCGCCAGCACTGACAGGGCTGGAGAGCAGTACTTC. It is translated as CASTDRAGEQYF.

The chain couples TRBV6-1 to TRBJ2-3, with no clear D. The V gene's germline CDR1 is MNHNS and CDR2 SASEGT. The V and J ends lost 1 base and 1 base respectively, with 12 bases between them. This CDR3 has 16 amino acids. The CDR3 loop reads CASSEGLIMGTDTQYF. In DNA, the CDR3 is TGTGCCAGCAGTGAAGGTCTCATAATGGGCACAGATACGCAGTATTTT.

There are a few counts of this clonotype. The gene calls are TRBV10-3 and TRBJ2-7, with no clear D. Germline V gene sequence: CDR1 ENHRY, CDR2 SYGVKD. The CDR3 extends over 13 amino acids. Trimming left V 4 bases short and J 7 bases short, with 14 bases between. The CDR3 DNA reads as TGTGCCATCAGTGTCCAGGCGCTCGGTGAGCAGTACTTC. Translation gives CAISVQALGEQYF.

J is TRBJ2-1 and V is TRBV13; perhaps TRBD2 as D (5 bases). The V end lost 4 bases, the J end lost 0 bases, and 16 bases lay between the germline ends. The CDR3 extends over 17 amino acids. Germline V lookup: CDR1 PRHDT, CDR2 FYEKMQ (reference sequence). The CDR3 DNA reads as TGTGCCAGCAGCTCATTAAGAGGGCTGAGCTCCTACAATGAGCAGTTCTTC. It yields the protein CASSSLRGLSSYNEQFF.

The table lists this clonotype with a few counts. The chain combines TRBV5-1 with TRBJ1-1; 7 nucleotides line up with TRBD1. The CDR3 length is 16 residues. In germline, CDR1 is SGHRS, CDR2 YFSETQ. After removal of 2 bases from V and 3 bases from J, the junction contained 10 bases not matched to a gene. The CDR3 sequence is CASSFSQGPQDTEAFF. The CDR3 DNA sequence: TGCGCCAGCAGCTTCTCACAGGGGCCTCAGGACACTGAAGCTTTCTTT.

This chain links TRBV5-4 with TRBJ2-5, with D maybe TRBD2 (5 bases). Trimming removed 0 bases at V and 10 bases at J, with 10 bases between. Germline V lookup: CDR1 SGHNT, CDR2 YYREEE (reference sequence). CDR3 length: 12 residues. In nucleotides, the CDR3 is TGTGCCAGCAGCTTGGGAGGGCGCCACCAGTACTTC. Protein sequence: CASSLGGRHQYF.

This sequence joins TRBV20-1 and TRBJ1-2; D possibly corresponds to TRBD1 (6 bases). V lost 4 bases and J lost 4, with 16 bases in between. This CDR3 is 14 amino acids long. Germline V gene sequence: CDR1 DFQATT, CDR2 SNEGSKA (reference sequence). CDR3 region: CSAMYRDSSYGYTF. DNA of the CDR3: TGCAGTGCTATGTACAGGGATTCTAGCTATGGCTACACCTTC.

Regarding this clonotype: A much larger clone differs from this one at a single base, so this may be a read error. The V call is TRBV7-8, the J call TRBJ2-1; D is perhaps TRBD1 (6 bases). The CDR3 totals 15 residues. Germline CDR1 is SGHVS and CDR2 is FQNEAQ. CDR3: CTSSPRGYTYNEQFF. As DNA, the CDR3 is TGTACCAGCAGCCCCAGGGGTTATACGTACAATGAGCAGTTCTTC. Using reference TRBV7-8 and TRBJ2-1 for the parts outside the CDR3, the full variable domain is GAGVSQSPRYKVAKRGQDVALRCDPISGHVSLFWYQQALGQGPEFLTYFQNEAQLDKSGLPSDRFFAERPEGSVSTLKIQRTQQEDSAVYLCTSSPRGYTYNEQFFGPGTRLTVL.

The chain links TRBV7-2 to TRBJ2-5, with 11 bases aligning to TRBD2. V lost 0 bases, J lost 7 bases, and 4 bases stayed unmatched. CDR3 length: 15 amino acids. Germline V lookup: CDR1 SGHTA, CDR2 FQGNSA. The CDR3 loop is CASSLAVAGGRTQYF. CDR3 nucleotide sequence: TGTGCCAGCAGCTTAGCTGTAGCGGGGGGGCGGACCCAGTACTTC.

This clonotype was observed a handful of times. The chain recombines TRBV7-9 with TRBJ2-3; the match to TRBD1 covers 7 bases. The CDR3 runs to 13 residues. J lost 4 bases, V lost 5 bases, and 3 bases had no gene match. From germline, CDR1 is SEHNR and CDR2 FQNEAQ (reference sequence). The chain's CDR3 is CASSSDRADTQYF. Written as DNA, the CDR3 is TGTGCCAGCAGCAGTGACAGGGCAGATACGCAGTATTTT.

The gene calls are TRBV24-1 and TRBJ1-2; no clear D gene. The CDR3 is 13 amino acids. Germline V gene lookup returns CDR1 KGHDR and CDR2 SFDVKD. Trimming removed 3 bases at V and 3 bases at J, with 7 bases between. CDR3 coding DNA: TGTGCCACCAGTGATAACACTTACTATGGCTACACCTTC. This encodes CATSDNTYYGYTF.

This chain joins TRBV27 and TRBJ2-3, with a tentative D call TRBD1 (6 bases). Trimming removed 4 bases at V and 1 base at J, with 18 bases between. The germline gives CDR1 MNHEY, CDR2 SMNVEV (reference sequence). The CDR3 covers 17 residues. CDR3 sequence: CASSSILTGYGTDTQYF. As DNA, the CDR3 is TGTGCCAGCAGTTCGATCCTAACAGGGTATGGCACAGATACGCAGTATTTT.